These T cell receptor beta chains were read from a single sample in a study of control samples from healthy donors and cancer patients. Assay used: immunoSEQ multiplex PCR; TCRdb lists only in-frame clones, some missing. The sample carries about 95,000 clones, roughly 90% recorded once. The sequenced material came from blood. Source of these receptors: a woman between 65 and 79 years old in good health. Both conserved end residues are part of each CDR3. Each record gives: clone size, V gene, D gene, J gene, CDR3 DNA, CDR3 protein. The D gene is left open where the match is weak. Rows may omit the clone size; those that give it use once, few, many or a size class.

.	TRBV5-1	.	TRBJ1-5	TGCGCCAGCAGCTACGACGGATTTAGCAATCAGCCCCAGCATTTT	CASSYDGFSNQPQHF
.	TRBV3-1/TRBV3-2	TRBD2	TRBJ2-7	TGTGCCAGTACGTCGCGGGGGGGCTCCTACGAGCAGTACTTC	CASTSRGGSYEQYF
.	TRBV6-2/TRBV6-3	.	TRBJ1-1	TGTGCCAGCAGCCGGGGGCTGGGTGAAGCTTTCTTT	CASSRGLGEAFF
.	TRBV16	.	TRBJ1-1	TGTGCCAGCAGTTTCCCGAACACTGAAGCTTTCTTT	CASSFPNTEAFF
.	TRBV14	TRBD1	TRBJ1-1	TGTGCCAGCAGCCCAACGACAGGGATGAACACTGAAGCTTTCTTT	CASSPTTGMNTEAFF
.	TRBV7-2	TRBD1	TRBJ1-1	TGTGCCAGCAGCCCAGGACAGGGGAACACTGAAGCTTTCTTT	CASSPGQGNTEAFF
once	TRBV28	TRBD1	TRBJ1-1	TGTGCCAGCAAGTACAGGGGGAACACTGAAGCTTTCTTT	CASKYRGNTEAFF
.	TRBV6-5	.	TRBJ2-7	TGTGCCAGCAGTTACGACGACGGAGCCTACGAGCAGTACTTC	CASSYDDGAYEQYF
.	TRBV2	.	TRBJ2-3	TGTGCCAGCAGTGAAGAGGCTAGTTACACAGATACGCAGTATTTT	CASSEEASYTDTQYF
.	TRBV5-1	.	TRBJ1-1	TGCGCCAGCAGCTTGGCCCTCCCCACAGGGAACACTGAAGCTTTCTTT	CASSLALPTGNTEAFF
.	TRBV7-9	.	TRBJ2-3	TGTGCCAGCAGCTTAGGGGACCGAACTAGCACAGATACGCAGTATTTT	CASSLGDRTSTDTQYF
.	TRBV11-2	.	TRBJ1-2	TGTGCCAGCAGCTTATCCGATGGCCCGGGCTATGGCTACACCTTC	CASSLSDGPGYGYTF
.	TRBV3-1/TRBV3-2	TRBD1	TRBJ1-6	TGTGCCAGCAGCTACGGACAGGAGGTTTCACCCCTCCACTTT	CASSYGQEVSPLHF
.	TRBV25-1	TRBD2	TRBJ2-1	TGTGCCAGCAGTGAAAGACTAGCGGGTGTGTCCTACAATGAGCAGTTCTTC	CASSERLAGVSYNEQFF
.	TRBV19	.	TRBJ2-1	TGTGCCAGTAGTAGTCCAGGGGGGGCTGGCGATGAGCAGTTCTTC	CASSSPGGAGDEQFF
.	TRBV24-1	TRBD2	TRBJ2-1	TGTGCCACCAGTGATTTCCCTAGCGGGGGGGCCAATGAGCAGTTCTTC	CATSDFPSGGANEQFF
.	TRBV15	.	TRBJ1-1	TGTGCCACCAGCCCGCGGACAACGAACACCGAAGCTTTCTTT	CATSPRTTNTEAFF
.	TRBV13	.	TRBJ1-2	TGTGCCAGCAGCCCCACGGGCAGGGTAGAAGGCTACACCTTC	CASSPTGRVEGYTF
.	TRBV7-2	TRBD2	TRBJ2-7	TGTGCCAGCAGCTCGGCCCTAGCGGGGCCCCCCTACGAGCAGTACTTC	CASSSALAGPPYEQYF
.	TRBV2	TRBD2	TRBJ2-5	TGTGCCAGCAGTGACCCGGGGGCGGGGGGGGAGACCCAGTACTTC	CASSDPGAGGETQYF
.	TRBV7-8	TRBD2	TRBJ2-1	TGTGCCAGCAGCCCCCCGGGAGGGAAGGAGTTCTTC	CASSPPGGKEFF
.	TRBV7-6	.	TRBJ1-1	TGTGCCAGCAGCCCAACTACGGGGGTAATCTTT	CASSPTTGVIF
.	TRBV6-2/TRBV6-3	TRBD2	TRBJ2-7	TGTGCCAGCAGTTACCTACTAGCGGGAGACTGGCGATACGAGCAGTACTTC	CASSYLLAGDWRYEQYF
.	TRBV12-3/TRBV12-4	.	TRBJ1-2	TGTGCCAGCAGCCTCGGCTATGGCTACACCTTC	CASSLGYGYTF
once	TRBV7-2	TRBD2	TRBJ2-1	TGTGCCAGCAGCTTAGCCAGCGGGGCATTAAGCTCCTACAATGAGCAGTTCTTC	CASSLASGALSSYNEQFF
once	TRBV6-5	.	TRBJ1-2	TGTGCCAGCAGTTCTCCCCCCCAAACCGGGGGCTACACCTTC	CASSSPPQTGGYTF
.	TRBV7-3	TRBD2	TRBJ2-2	TGTGCCAGCAGCACGGGGGGGAACACCGGGGAGCTGTTTTTT	CASSTGGNTGELFF
.	TRBV20-1	TRBD2	TRBJ2-4	TGCAGTGCTAGTGACCGACTAGCGGTTCTTGGTGGGGCCAAAAACATTCAGTACTTC	CSASDRLAVLGGAKNIQYF
.	TRBV4-3	.	TRBJ2-1	TGCGCCAGCAGCCTAACCCAATCACCGGACAATGAGCAGTTCTTC	CASSLTQSPDNEQFF
.	TRBV7-9	TRBD1	TRBJ2-3	TGTGCCAGCAGCTTAGACGGACAGGGTACAGATACGCAGTATTTT	CASSLDGQGTDTQYF
.	TRBV10-2	TRBD1	TRBJ1-6	TGCGCCAGCAGTATCGGACAGGGGTCTAATTCACCCCTCCACTTT	CASSIGQGSNSPLHF
.	TRBV6-2/TRBV6-3	.	TRBJ2-3	TGTGCCAGCAGTTACAGGGAAACAGATACGCAGTATTTT	CASSYRETDTQYF
.	TRBV10-3	.	TRBJ2-1	TGTGCCATCAAAACCGGGCCAACCGGCAATGAGCAGTTCTTC	CAIKTGPTGNEQFF
once	TRBV19	.	TRBJ1-5	TGTGCCAGTAGTATAGACCCTGGGCCCCAGCATTTT	CASSIDPGPQHF
.	TRBV7-9	.	TRBJ2-7	TGTGCCAGCAGCTTACCCCCTAGAGGCGAGCAGTACTTC	CASSLPPRGEQYF
.	TRBV10-3	TRBD1	TRBJ1-5	TGTGCCATTGGGACAGGTAACAATCAGCCCCAGCATTTT	CAIGTGNNQPQHF
.	TRBV19	.	TRBJ2-5	TGTGCCAGTAGTATAGATCTAGCCGAGGAGACCCAGTACTTC	CASSIDLAEETQYF
.	TRBV3-1/TRBV3-2	.	TRBJ1-1	TGTGCCAGCAGCCAAGTTATCGGACAGCGGAACACTGAAGCTTTCTTT	CASSQVIGQRNTEAFF
.	TRBV19	.	TRBJ1-3	TGTGCCAGTAGTATAGTAGGTTGGGCCTCCTCTGGAAACACCATATATTTT	CASSIVGWASSGNTIYF
.	TRBV5-1	TRBD2	TRBJ2-1	TGCGCCAGCAGCTGGGGGACTACTGGGAATGAGCAGTTCTTC	CASSWGTTGNEQFF
.	TRBV6-1	TRBD1	TRBJ1-1	TGTGCCAGCCGTGAGGGACAGGCCACTGAAGCTTTCTTT	CASREGQATEAFF
.	TRBV5-3	TRBD1	TRBJ1-2	TGTGCCAGAAGCACCAGGGGGTCATCTAACTATGGCTACACCTTC	CARSTRGSSNYGYTF
once	TRBV19	TRBD1	TRBJ2-5	TGTGCCACCAGAGAGGTTCGACAGGGCGCCCAGACCCAGTACTTC	CATREVRQGAQTQYF
.	TRBV2	TRBD1	TRBJ1-1	TGTGCCAGCAGTGGGACAGGGGCAAACACTGAAGCTTTCTTT	CASSGTGANTEAFF
.	TRBV4-1	.	TRBJ2-1	TGCGCCAGCAGCCAAGAGAGCCGTCCTAGCGAAGGAGAGCAGTTCTTC	CASSQESRPSEGEQFF
.	TRBV12-3/TRBV12-4	TRBD1	TRBJ2-5	TGTGCCAGCATCGGACAGGGACGGGAGACCCAGTACTTC	CASIGQGRETQYF
.	TRBV2	.	TRBJ2-5	TGTGCCAGCAGTGAAGGTACCGCCGGGGGGACCCAGTACTTC	CASSEGTAGGTQYF
.	TRBV19	TRBD2	TRBJ2-1	TGTGCCAGTAGTTCCCCGGGACTAGCGGGGGTTAATGAGCAGTTCTTC	CASSSPGLAGVNEQFF
.	TRBV12-3/TRBV12-4	.	TRBJ1-2	TGTGCCAGCAGTTTAGTGGGCTATGGCTACACCTTC	CASSLVGYGYTF
.	TRBV19	.	TRBJ1-5	TGTGCCTGTTCGGGGGGAAATAGCAATCAGCCCCAGCATTTT	CACSGGNSNQPQHF
.	TRBV6-5	.	TRBJ2-1	TGTGCCAGCAGTTACGGCGGTAGCTCCTACAATGAGCAGTTCTTC	CASSYGGSSYNEQFF
.	TRBV27	.	TRBJ1-5	TGTGCCAGCAGTTTATCGGGAAGCAATCAGCCCCAGCATTTT	CASSLSGSNQPQHF
.	TRBV6-2/TRBV6-3	TRBD1	TRBJ1-1	TGTGCCAGCAGTTCGAGACAGGGAAGGTCGGGGGCTTTCTTT	CASSSRQGRSGAFF
.	TRBV7-8	.	TRBJ1-2	TGTGCCAGCAGCTCTGGGGGTGCCTCAGAGGGTGGCTACACCTTC	CASSSGGASEGGYTF
.	TRBV7-2	.	TRBJ1-1	TGTGCCAGCAGCCCTAGGGGCGTCCGTGGCACTGAAGCTTTCTTT	CASSPRGVRGTEAFF